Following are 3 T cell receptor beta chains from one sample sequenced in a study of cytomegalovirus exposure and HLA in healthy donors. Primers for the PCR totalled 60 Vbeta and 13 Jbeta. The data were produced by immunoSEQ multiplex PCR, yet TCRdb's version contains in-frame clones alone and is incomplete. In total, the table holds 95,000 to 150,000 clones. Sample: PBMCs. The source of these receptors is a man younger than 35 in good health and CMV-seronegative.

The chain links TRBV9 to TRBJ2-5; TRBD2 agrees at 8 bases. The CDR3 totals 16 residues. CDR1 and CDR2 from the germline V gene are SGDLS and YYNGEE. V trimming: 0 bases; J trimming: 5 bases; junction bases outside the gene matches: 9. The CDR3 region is CASSVGGLGAQETQYF. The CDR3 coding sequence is TGTGCCAGCAGCGTAGGGGGACTAGGGGCTCAGGAGACCCAGTACTTC. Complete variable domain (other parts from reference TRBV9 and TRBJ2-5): DSGVTQTPKHLITATGQRVTLRCSPRSGDLSVYWYQQSLDQGLQFLIQYYNGEERAKGNILERFSAQQFPDLHSELNLSSLELGDSALYFCASSVGGLGAQETQYFGPGTRLLVL.

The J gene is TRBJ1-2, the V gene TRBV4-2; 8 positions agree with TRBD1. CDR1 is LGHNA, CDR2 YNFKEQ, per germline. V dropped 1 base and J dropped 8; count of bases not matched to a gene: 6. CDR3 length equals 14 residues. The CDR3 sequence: CASSQGDRTGGYTF. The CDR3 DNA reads TGTGCCAGCAGCCAAGGGGACAGGACGGGGGGCTACACCTTC.

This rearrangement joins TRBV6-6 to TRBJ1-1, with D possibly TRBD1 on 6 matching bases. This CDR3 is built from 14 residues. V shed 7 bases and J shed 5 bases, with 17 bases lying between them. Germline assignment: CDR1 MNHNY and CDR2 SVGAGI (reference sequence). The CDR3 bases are TGTGCCAGCACCGTTGACAGGAGGTATACTGAAGCTTTCTTT. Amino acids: CASTVDRRYTEAFF.